A single TCR beta chain is shown here with its context. This sample stems from a study of T cells after yellow fever vaccination. In making TCR cDNA, 5'RACE template switching added a universal primer site and UMIs to it. MiXCR was run by TCRdb on the 5' RACE reads, yielding one entry per CDR3 protein. The sample has a few hundred thousand distinct CDR3 sequences; around 6.7% are singletons. The V and J ends lost 2 bases and 0 bases, in that order; junction bases with no gene match: 3. Germline CDR1 reads MNHEY; CDR2 reads SVGEGT. This CDR3 has 18 residues. The V gene is TRBV6-2 or TRBV6-3, the J gene TRBJ2-1, with 14 positions matching TRBD2. The clonotype comes from a man aged 25-45 years who received the YFV17D yellow fever vaccine. The material sequenced was CD4+ T cells sorted from PBMCs, taken on the day of the yellow fever booster vaccination. DNA for the CDR3: TGTGCCAGCAGTTACAGGACTAGCGGGAGGAGCTCCTACAATGAGCAGTTCTTC. Translating it yields CASSYRTSGRSSYNEQFF.